Following are 32 T cell receptor beta chains from one sample sequenced in a study of OX40 agonist ivuxolimab in advanced cancers. Libraries were prepared by immunoSEQ multiplex PCR; TCRdb keeps only in-frame clonotypes and omits some of them. This repertoire shows some 80,000 clones, 70% to 90% found once; its top ten account for more than 0.65%. Sequencing was performed on CD4+ or CD8+ T cells sorted from blood, taken in a trial of the OX40 agonist ivuxolimab. The receptors were sampled from an adult with an advanced solid tumor such as melanoma, head and neck, liver or kidney cancer.

CDR3 DNA sequence: TGTGCCAGCAGGGATGGAGGTCCAGGTTCACCCCTCCACTTT. Translating it yields CASRDGGPGSPLHF. The V and J genes are TRBV2 and TRBJ1-6, with no clear D. Germline CDR1 and CDR2: SNHLY and FYNNEI. The CDR3 loop spans 14 amino acids. The germline V and J ends were trimmed by 6 bases and 9 bases, with 15 bases remaining between them.

This clone was picked up one time. This rearrangement joins TRBV9 to TRBJ1-2; perhaps TRBD1 as D (6 bases). The CDR3 extends over 14 amino acids. The germline V gene encodes CDR1 SGDLS and CDR2 YYNGEE. Between the trimmed V and J ends, which lost 4 bases and 8 bases, there was a span of 18 bases. As DNA, the CDR3 is TGTGCCAGCAGCATCGGATTAAACAGGGACGGCTACACCTTC. This encodes CASSIGLNRDGYTF.

This sequence joins TRBV13 and TRBJ1-3; TRBD1 agrees at 7 bases. V shed 2 bases, J shed 0 bases, and the junction held 4 bases outside the gene matches. Per the germline V gene, CDR1 is PRHDT and CDR2 is FYEKMQ (reference sequence). The CDR3 contains 16 residues. The CDR3: CASSLPAGGSGNTIYF. CDR3 coding DNA: TGTGCCAGCAGCTTACCGGCAGGGGGCTCTGGAAACACCATATATTTT.

This chain links TRBV5-1 with TRBJ2-5, with D perhaps assigned TRBD1 or TRBD2 (5 bases each). Germline V lookup: CDR1 SGHRS, CDR2 YFSETQ. This CDR3 region has 14 residues. Deletions cut 1 base from V and 4 bases from J, with 11 bases between. The DNA of the CDR3 is TGCGCCAGCAGCTTGTACCTTGGGGGAGAGACCCAGTACTTC. Its translation: CASSLYLGGETQYF.

This rearrangement joins TRBV6-6 to TRBJ2-7, with D possibly being TRBD1 (6 bases). The V gene lost 0 bases and the J gene lost 4 bases, with 10 bases spanning the gap. The CDR3 has 14 residues. The germline CDR1 and CDR2 sequences are MNHNY and SVGAGI (reference sequence). The CDR3 sequence: CASSYSGQVYEQYF. CDR3 bases: TGTGCCAGCAGTTACTCGGGACAAGTTTACGAGCAGTACTTC.

The gene calls are TRBV6-5 and TRBJ1-6; TRBD1 is a possible D gene (5 bases). The CDR3 sequence is 15 residues long. Germline values: CDR1 MNHEY, CDR2 SVGAGI. V shed 6 bases and J shed 14 bases, with 23 bases lying between them. Here the CDR3 DNA reads TGTGCCAGCAGAGACTTGTCGACTGGGGGTGGATCCCTCCACTTT. It yields the protein CASRDLSTGGGSLHF.

The rearrangement links TRBV7-2 to TRBJ2-3, with D possibly matching TRBD2 (5 bases). The germline V and J ends were trimmed by 6 bases and 1 base, with 17 bases remaining between them. CDR1 is SGHTA and CDR2 is FQGNSA in the germline V gene. The CDR3 runs 16 residues. In DNA, the CDR3 is TGTGCCAGCAGTCAAAGGCGAGGGAGTGGCACAGATACGCAGTATTTT. Its protein product is CASSQRRGSGTDTQYF. Based on the CDR3 plus reference TRBV7-2 and TRBJ2-3, the full variable domain is GAGVSQSPSNKVTEKGKDVELRCDPISGHTALYWYRQSLGQGLEFLIYFQGNSAPDKSGLPSDRFSAERTGGSVSTLTIQRTQQEDSAVYLCASSQRRGSGTDTQYFGPGTRLTVL.

The rearrangement joins TRBV6-5 to TRBJ2-2, with D unclear. Trimming took off 6 bases at V and 0 bases at J, with 11 bases between the two ends. This CDR3 is 15 amino acids long. Germline CDR1 and CDR2: MNHEY and SVGAGI. Here the CDR3 reads CASRPADTNTGELFF. CDR3 sequence (DNA): TGTGCCAGCAGACCCGCGGATACGAACACCGGGGAGCTGTTTTTT.

The chain has TRBV7-9 and TRBJ1-1, with D possibly matching TRBD1 (5 bases). Trimming pared 2 bases from V and 0 bases from J, leaving 7 bases between. Germline lookup yields CDR1 SEHNR and CDR2 FQNEAQ (reference sequence). The CDR3 covers 14 residues. The CDR3 is CASSLKGVNTEAFF. Here the CDR3 DNA reads TGTGCCAGCAGCTTAAAAGGGGTGAACACTGAAGCTTTCTTT.

The J gene is TRBJ2-7, the V gene TRBV5-1; D might be TRBD2 (5 bases). The ends were cut back, 0 bases at V and 5 bases at J, with 12 bases in the middle. CDR1 is SGHRS, CDR2 YFSETQ, per germline. CDR3 size: 14 residues. Here the CDR3 reads CASSLVGVYHEQYF. The CDR3 region has the DNA TGCGCCAGCAGCTTGGTCGGGGTTTACCACGAGCAGTACTTC.

This clone was counted a single time. The chain employs TRBV19 and TRBJ2-1, with 7 positions matching TRBD2. The V segment lost 1 base and the J segment 5 bases; nucleotides outside the gene matches: 2. The CDR3 has 14 residues. Germline V gives CDR1 LNHDA, CDR2 SQIVND (reference sequence). CDR3 sequence: CASSIVGTNNEQFF. The CDR3 nucleotides read TGTGCCAGTAGTATAGTAGGGACTAACAATGAGCAGTTCTTC.

J is TRBJ2-7 and V is TRBV5-1, with D perhaps TRBD2 (5 bases). The germline V gene encodes CDR1 SGHRS and CDR2 YFSETQ. The ends were cut back, 4 bases at V and 0 bases at J, with 11 bases in the middle. The CDR3 contains 14 residues. As DNA, the CDR3 is TGCGCCAGCAGCCGCCCGGGGAACTCCTACGAGCAGTACTTC. Encoded protein: CASSRPGNSYEQYF.

This clone occurred a few times. The chain recombines TRBV2 with TRBJ2-2; D unresolved. Trimming shortened V by 8 bases and J by 5 bases, and 6 bases separated the two germline ends. This CDR3 has 11 amino acids. Germline CDR1 SNHLY, CDR2 FYNNEI. The CDR3 region has the DNA TGTGCCAGCGGGGTTACCGGGGAGCTGTTTTTT. Its translation is CASGVTGELFF.

This chain links TRBV6-1 with TRBJ2-1; D tentatively reads TRBD1 or TRBD2 (6 bases each). This CDR3 contains 15 residues. The germline gives CDR1 MNHNS, CDR2 SASEGT. The V and J ends lost 1 base and 7 bases respectively, with 14 bases between them. The CDR3 loop is CASSEGGARWNEQFF. Here the CDR3 DNA reads TGTGCCAGCAGTGAAGGGGGGGCGCGATGGAATGAGCAGTTCTTC.

This clone was found once. V is TRBV21-1 and J is TRBJ1-3. TRBV21-1 constitutes a pseudogene. This CDR3 contains 15 residues. CDR3 region: CANKGGLSSGNTIYF. CDR3 DNA: TGTGCCAACAAGGGGGGACTAAGCTCTGGAAACACCATATATTTT.

The chain couples TRBV4-1 to TRBJ2-1, with 7 bases aligning to TRBD2. There are 17 residues in the CDR3. Germline V gene data show CDR1 as MGHRA and CDR2 as YSYEKL. After removal of 1 base from V and 2 bases from J, the junction contained 8 bases not matched to a gene. The CDR3 region is CASSQASAGVAYNEQFF. The CDR3 nucleotides read TGCGCCAGCAGCCAAGCGTCGGCGGGAGTGGCCTACAATGAGCAGTTCTTC.

This rearrangement joins TRBV6-6 to TRBJ2-1, with a tentative D call TRBD1 (5 bases). V lost 2 bases to trimming and J lost 4 bases, with 9 bases between them. The CDR3 loop spans 14 amino acids. Germline V CDR1 and CDR2: MNHNY, SVGAGI (reference sequence). The CDR3: CASSYPAGYNEQFF. The CDR3 DNA reads as TGTGCCAGCAGTTACCCGGCAGGGTACAATGAGCAGTTCTTC.

The V and J genes are TRBV5-1 and TRBJ1-2; no clear D. CDR3 size: 14 residues. Germline CDR1 is SGHRS and CDR2 is YFSETQ. V lost 0 bases and J lost 2, with 8 bases in between. The CDR3 region has the DNA TGCGCCAGCAGCTTGGAATCAGTGAACTATGGCTACACCTTC. Translating gives CASSLESVNYGYTF.

The gene calls are TRBV5-6 and TRBJ1-1; D is unresolved. Trimming removed 2 bases at V and 8 bases at J, with 10 bases between. Germline V gene sequence: CDR1 SGHDT, CDR2 YYEEEE. The CDR3 is made up of 12 amino acids. The CDR3 DNA follows: TGTGCCAGCAGCTTAGATCTCTTCGAAGCTTTCTTT. Translated, it gives CASSLDLFEAFF.

The V gene is TRBV25-1, the J gene TRBJ1-6; possibly TRBD1 for D (5 bases). The CDR3 is 13 amino acids. Germline V CDR1 and CDR2: MGHDK, SYGVNS. Deletions cut 7 bases from V and 9 bases from J, with 13 bases between. Here the CDR3 DNA reads TGTGCCAGCACCGGGACGCGTAGTTCACCCCTCCACTTT. Protein sequence: CASTGTRSSPLHF.

The rearrangement joins TRBV6-5 to TRBJ2-5; no clear D gene. The CDR3 consists of 13 residues. V was pared by 7 bases and J by 3 bases, with 12 bases between. Per the germline V gene, CDR1 is MNHEY and CDR2 is SVGAGI. The CDR3 loop reads CASTVPSEETQYF. The CDR3 DNA reads as TGTGCCAGCACCGTCCCCTCAGAAGAGACCCAGTACTTC.

The rearrangement uses TRBV27 and TRBJ2-3, with 8 bases matching TRBD1. V trimming: 5 bases; J trimming: 6 bases; junction bases outside the gene matches: 10. This CDR3 contains 15 residues. The germline V gene has CDR1 MNHEY and CDR2 SMNVEV (reference sequence). CDR3 nucleotides: TGTGCCAGCAGTCCTTTTGAGGACAGGGAGGATACGCAGTATTTT. Its protein product is CASSPFEDREDTQYF.

The J gene is TRBJ2-3, the V gene TRBV11-2; the D is unclear. CDR3 length equals 14 residues. Trimming stripped 5 bases from V and 2 bases from J, with 11 bases between. Germline V lookup: CDR1 SGHAT, CDR2 FQNNGV. The CDR3 nucleotides read TGTGCCAGCAGCCAACAATCCTACACAGATACGCAGTATTTT. This codes for CASSQQSYTDTQYF.

As DNA, the CDR3 is TGTGCCAGCAGCGTATACGGGACGGGGGGGTTCTTC. Translated, it gives CASSVYGTGGFF. J is TRBJ2-1 and V is TRBV9, with 7 bases lining up with TRBD2. The ends lost 1 base at V and 15 bases at J; junction bases unmatched: 7. The CDR3 spans 12 residues. Germline CDR1 is SGDLS and CDR2 is YYNGEE.

J is TRBJ1-4 and V is TRBV28; TRBD1 matches at 9 bases. After removal of 5 bases from V and 6 bases from J, the junction contained 4 bases not matched to a gene. This CDR3 comprises 14 residues. CDR1 is MDHEN, CDR2 SYDVKM, per germline. The CDR3 loop reads CASSGRDRDEKLFF. The CDR3 DNA reads as TGTGCCAGCAGTGGCCGGGACAGGGATGAAAAACTGTTTTTT.

The V gene is TRBV30, the J gene TRBJ2-1; TRBD2 agrees at 10 bases. Trimming at V came to 2 bases and at J to 3 bases, leaving 1 base not matched to a gene. Germline V gene sequence: CDR1 GTSNPN, CDR2 SVGIG (reference sequence). This CDR3 comprises 14 residues. This chain's CDR3 is CAWSTSGIYNEQFF. CDR3 DNA sequence: TGTGCCTGGAGTACTAGCGGGATCTACAATGAGCAGTTCTTC.

This rearrangement joins TRBV6-5 to TRBJ2-1, with 7 bases that match TRBD1. V trimming: 5 bases; J trimming: 4 bases; junction bases outside the gene matches: 2. CDR1 is MNHEY, CDR2 SVGAGI, per germline. CDR3 length: 13 residues. The CDR3 region is CASSRQGYNEQFF. As DNA, the CDR3 is TGTGCCAGCAGTAGACAGGGTTACAATGAGCAGTTCTTC.

J is TRBJ2-7 and V is TRBV7-2, with 8 nucleotides matching TRBD2. V lost 4 bases, J lost 1 base, and 6 bases stayed unmatched. Germline CDR1 and CDR2: SGHTA and FQGNSA. The CDR3 extends over 15 amino acids. CDR3 residues: CASSSPGLGSYEQYF. The CDR3 DNA is TGTGCCAGCAGCTCCCCGGGACTAGGGTCCTACGAGCAGTACTTC.

The gene calls are TRBV11-2 and TRBJ1-6; D call uncertain. Trimming pared 3 bases from V and 7 bases from J, leaving 13 bases between. Germline V gene lookup returns CDR1 SGHAT and CDR2 FQNNGV. CDR3 length equals 15 residues. The CDR3, as DNA: TGTGCCAGCAGCTTCGGAACCCTTTTCAATTCACCCCTCCACTTT. Its protein is CASSFGTLFNSPLHF.

This clone was counted a single time. V and J are TRBV11-2 and TRBJ2-2; D tentatively fits TRBD1 or TRBD2 (6 bases each). With 4 bases removed from V and 2 bases from J, the gap between germline ends came to 11 bases. The germline V gene has CDR1 SGHAT and CDR2 FQNNGV. CDR3 length: 15 amino acids. The CDR3 region has the DNA TGTGCCAGCAGCTGGGGGGCCGTCAACACCGGGGAGCTGTTTTTT. This encodes CASSWGAVNTGELFF.

This clone was detected only a few times. The chain is built from TRBV27 and TRBJ2-7, with D possibly being TRBD2 (5 bases). Germline lookup yields CDR1 MNHEY and CDR2 SMNVEV (reference sequence). Trimming removed 6 bases from V and 2 bases from J, with 20 bases in between. This CDR3 region has 16 residues. CDR3 coding DNA: TGTGCCAGCAGCCGCACTAGTAGTTTTGTTACCTACGAGCAGTACTTC. It encodes CASSRTSSFVTYEQYF.

This clone appeared once. The chain carries TRBV7-3 and TRBJ2-1; 14 bases match TRBD2. Germline V gives CDR1 SGHTA, CDR2 FQGTGA. The CDR3 contains 19 residues. Losses at the gene ends were 6 bases for V and 5 bases for J; bases not matched to a gene: 15. The CDR3 is CASSKRLAGGPGGDNEQFF. The DNA for the CDR3 is TGTGCCAGCAGTAAGAGACTAGCGGGAGGGCCAGGGGGCGACAATGAGCAGTTCTTC.